This T cell receptor (beta chain) is drawn from a study of T-cell memory formation after mild COVID-19. General observations from the study: From day 15 to 85, contracting clones were balanced between CD4 and CD8, whereas later expanders leaned toward CD4+.

Germline V gene sequence: CDR1 SEHNR, CDR2 FQNEAQ (reference sequence). V was clipped by 5 bases and J by 12 bases, with 7 bases between them. This CDR3 has 10 amino acids. This clonotype was detected a few times. Antigen unknown. Each CDR3 protein gets one entry after TCRdb re-called the 5' RACE reads with MiXCR. The table includes under 350,000 distinct CDR3 sequences, around 15% detected once. Sample: PBMCs or a T cell subset sorted from them (not recorded which). V gene TRBV7-9 combines with J gene TRBJ1-4; D ambiguous. This sequence originates from a man between 18 and 35 years old who had mild COVID-19 (a few samples of this study predate the infection). Cell type and time point are not known. Written as DNA, the CDR3 is TGTGCCAGCAGCGGAAGGGAACTGTTTTTT. Protein: CASSGRELFF.